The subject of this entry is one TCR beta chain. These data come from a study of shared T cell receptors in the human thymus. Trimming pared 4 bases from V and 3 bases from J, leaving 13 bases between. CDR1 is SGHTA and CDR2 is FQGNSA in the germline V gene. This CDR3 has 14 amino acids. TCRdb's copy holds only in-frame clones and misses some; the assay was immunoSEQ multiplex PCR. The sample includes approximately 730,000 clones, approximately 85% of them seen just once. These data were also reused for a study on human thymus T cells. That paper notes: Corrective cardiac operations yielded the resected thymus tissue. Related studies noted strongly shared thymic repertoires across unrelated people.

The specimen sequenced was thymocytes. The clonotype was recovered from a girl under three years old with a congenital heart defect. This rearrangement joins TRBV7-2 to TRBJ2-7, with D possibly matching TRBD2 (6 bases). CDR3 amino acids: CASSWGLRVYEQYF. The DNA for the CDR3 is TGTGCCAGCAGCTGGGGACTGAGAGTCTACGAGCAGTACTTC.